This TCR beta chain was recovered during a study of identical twins. This clonotype was observed a few times. What it binds is not known. cDNA carried unique molecular identifiers, and a universal primer site was added by template switching. One entry per CDR3 protein, called by TCRdb with MiXCR from the 5' RACE reads. Of some 710,000 distinct CDR3 sequences listed, less than 7% are singletons. Germline CDR1 is SGHRS and CDR2 is YFSETQ. The CDR3 spans 15 residues. Trimming removed 0 bases from V and 5 bases from J, with 12 bases in between. Findings and caveats of the study: Reduced insertions were recorded for abundant cord blood beta clonotypes, with no such pattern in memory repertoires.

The sequence came from a man between 18 and 35 years old in good health. Material: naive T cells sorted from blood. The chain uses TRBV5-1 and TRBJ2-1; D is tentatively TRBD1 or TRBD2 (5 bases each). Here the CDR3 reads CASSLVGTGHNEQFF. In DNA form, the CDR3 reads TGCGCCAGCAGCTTGGTAGGGACCGGCCACAATGAGCAGTTCTTC.